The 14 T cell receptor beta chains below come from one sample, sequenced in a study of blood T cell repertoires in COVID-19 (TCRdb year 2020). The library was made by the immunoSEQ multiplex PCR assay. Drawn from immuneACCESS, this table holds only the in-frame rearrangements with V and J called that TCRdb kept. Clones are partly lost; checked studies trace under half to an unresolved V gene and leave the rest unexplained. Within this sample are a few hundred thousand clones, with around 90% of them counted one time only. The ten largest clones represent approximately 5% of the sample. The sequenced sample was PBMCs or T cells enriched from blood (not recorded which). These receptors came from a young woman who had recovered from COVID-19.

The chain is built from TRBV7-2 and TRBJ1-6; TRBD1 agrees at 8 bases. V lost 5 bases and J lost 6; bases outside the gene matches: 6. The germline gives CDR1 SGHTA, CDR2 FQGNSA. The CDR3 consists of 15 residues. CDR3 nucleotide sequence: TGTGCCAGCAGCATCCGGACAGGGACTAATTCACCCCTCCACTTT. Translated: CASSIRTGTNSPLHF.

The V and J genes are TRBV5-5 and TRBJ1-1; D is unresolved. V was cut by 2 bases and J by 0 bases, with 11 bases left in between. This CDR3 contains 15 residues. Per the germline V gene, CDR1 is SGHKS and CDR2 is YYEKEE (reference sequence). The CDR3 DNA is TGTGCCAGCAGCTTCGTGGCGGAGGTGAACACTGAAGCTTTCTTT. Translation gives CASSFVAEVNTEAFF.

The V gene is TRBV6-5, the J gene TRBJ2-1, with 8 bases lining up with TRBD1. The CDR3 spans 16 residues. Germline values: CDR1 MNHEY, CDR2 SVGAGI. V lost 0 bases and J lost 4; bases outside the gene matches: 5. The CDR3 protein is CASSYSVTGVYNEQFF. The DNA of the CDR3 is TGTGCCAGCAGTTACTCGGTGACAGGGGTATACAATGAGCAGTTCTTC.

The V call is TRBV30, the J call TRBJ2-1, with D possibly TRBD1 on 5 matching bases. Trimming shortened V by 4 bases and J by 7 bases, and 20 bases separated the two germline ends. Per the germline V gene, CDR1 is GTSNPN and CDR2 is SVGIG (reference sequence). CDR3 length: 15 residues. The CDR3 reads CAWIPSLTGRNEQFF. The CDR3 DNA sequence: TGTGCCTGGATCCCGTCCCTAACAGGCCGAAATGAGCAGTTCTTC.

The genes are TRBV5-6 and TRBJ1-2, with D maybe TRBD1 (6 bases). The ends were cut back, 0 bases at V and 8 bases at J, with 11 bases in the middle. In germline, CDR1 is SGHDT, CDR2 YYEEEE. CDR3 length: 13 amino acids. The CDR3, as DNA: TGTGCCAGCAGCTTGGGGGGGCGCGACGGCTACACCTTC. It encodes CASSLGGRDGYTF.

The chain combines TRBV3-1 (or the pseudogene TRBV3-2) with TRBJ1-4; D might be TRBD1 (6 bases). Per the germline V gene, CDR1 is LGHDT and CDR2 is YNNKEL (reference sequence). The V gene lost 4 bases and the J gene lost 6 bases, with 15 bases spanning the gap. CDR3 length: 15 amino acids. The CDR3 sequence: CASSRLGGRDEKLFF. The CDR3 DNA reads TGTGCCAGCAGCCGCTTGGGGGGGCGAGATGAAAAACTGTTTTTT.

This CDR3 is CASSATGVKQPQHF. DNA for the CDR3: TGTGCCAGCAGCGCGACAGGGGTGAAGCAGCCCCAGCATTTT. The gene calls are TRBV6-5 and TRBJ1-5, with 8 bases matching TRBD1. The CDR3 is 14 amino acids. The germline CDR1 and CDR2 sequences are MNHEY and SVGAGI. V shed 6 bases and J 7 bases; nucleotides not matched to a gene: 8.

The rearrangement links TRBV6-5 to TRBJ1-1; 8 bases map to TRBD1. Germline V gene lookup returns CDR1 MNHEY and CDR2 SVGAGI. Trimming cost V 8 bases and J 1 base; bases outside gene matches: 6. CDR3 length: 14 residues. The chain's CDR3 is CASGDRGANTEAFF. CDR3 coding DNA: TGTGCCAGCGGAGACAGGGGAGCGAACACTGAAGCTTTCTTT.

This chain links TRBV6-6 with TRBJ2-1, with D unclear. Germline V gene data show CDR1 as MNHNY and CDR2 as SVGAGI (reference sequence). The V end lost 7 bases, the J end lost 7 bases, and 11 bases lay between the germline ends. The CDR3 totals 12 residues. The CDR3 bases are TGTGCCAGCACCAACTCCGTAAATGAGCAGTTCTTC. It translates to CASTNSVNEQFF.

The CDR3 DNA sequence: TGCAGCGCGGGACAACCAAACACTGAAGCTTTCTTT. This gives the protein CSAGQPNTEAFF. The genes are TRBV29-1 and TRBJ1-1; possible D gene TRBD1, 6 bases. Trimming stripped 7 bases from V and 2 bases from J, with 11 bases between. This CDR3 contains 12 residues. Germline V lookup: CDR1 SQVTM, CDR2 ANQGSEA.

CDR3 sequence: CASSGTGGRTEAFF. The DNA for the CDR3 is TGTGCCAGCAGCGGGACAGGTGGAAGGACTGAAGCTTTCTTT. This chain joins TRBV6-6 and TRBJ1-1, with 8 bases fitting TRBD1. V trimming: 6 bases; J trimming: 5 bases; junction bases outside the gene matches: 8. The CDR3 is made up of 14 amino acids. Germline V gives CDR1 MNHNY, CDR2 SVGAGI (reference sequence).

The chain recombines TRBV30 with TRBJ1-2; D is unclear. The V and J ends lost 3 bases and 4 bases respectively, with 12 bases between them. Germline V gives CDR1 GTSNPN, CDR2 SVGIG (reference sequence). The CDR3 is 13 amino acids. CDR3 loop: CAWRLKGLYGYTF. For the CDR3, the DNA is TGTGCCTGGAGACTGAAAGGACTCTATGGCTACACCTTC.

This CDR3 reads CASSQAPGFGNTIYF. The CDR3 DNA sequence: TGTGCCAGCAGCCAAGCCCCAGGGTTCGGAAACACCATATATTTT. The chain links TRBV3-1 (or the pseudogene TRBV3-2) to TRBJ1-3, with TRBD1 as a possible D gene (5 bases). The germline CDR1 and CDR2 sequences are LGHDT and YNNKEL (reference sequence). The V end lost 1 base, the J end lost 4 bases, and 11 bases lay between the germline ends. The CDR3 totals 15 residues.

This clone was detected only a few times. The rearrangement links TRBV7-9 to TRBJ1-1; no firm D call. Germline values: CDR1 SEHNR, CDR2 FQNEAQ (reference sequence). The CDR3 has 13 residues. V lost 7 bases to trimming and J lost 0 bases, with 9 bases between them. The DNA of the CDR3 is TGTGCCAGCATGGCAGACATGAACACTGAAGCTTTCTTT. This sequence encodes CASMADMNTEAFF.